This entry is about one T cell receptor (beta chain). Its antigen is undetermined. This entry is derived from a study of radiotherapy plus CTLA-4 blockade in lung cancer. Study-level points and caveats: Tumor-derived TCR clones expanded in blood after radiotherapy plus ipilimumab. Strongest reported response predictors: early blood clone changes and post-radiation interferon-beta.

The assay was immunoSEQ multiplex PCR, and TCRdb's table has in-frame clones only and misses some. The table has approximately 90,000 clones, around 82% seen once. In chemo-refractory metastatic non-small-cell lung cancer, patients got ipilimumab CTLA-4 blockade together with focal radiation. The sequence derives from a human donor with non-small cell lung cancer who had stable disease on radiotherapy plus ipilimumab. The sample here was peripheral blood, taken from a patient treated with radiotherapy plus ipilimumab.

The CDR3 DNA sequence: TGTGCCAGCAGCTCCCGGAGCGGGGGGGCCTTTACGCAGTATTTT. Its translation: CASSSRSGGAFTQYF. The chain combines TRBV7-9 with TRBJ2-3, with 10 bases that match TRBD2. The J segment lost 8 bases and the V segment lost 4 bases, leaving 9 bases of the junction unmatched. The V gene's germline CDR1 is SEHNR and CDR2 FQNEAQ (reference sequence). The CDR3 sequence is 15 residues long.